The source of this T cell receptor (beta chain) is a study of T cells in localized non-small cell lung cancer. Whole-study results and caveats: The greatest T cell clonality was found in uninvolved adjacent lung (higher than in tumor). Heterogeneity cannot be ruled out, as sequencing used one tumor region only.

Using immunoSEQ multiplex PCR, the repertoire was profiled, and TCRdb retains in-frame clones only, with some absent. The data show 28,000 or so clones, with 91% seen just once and about 4.4% held by the top ten. The V and J ends lost 11 bases and 8 bases respectively, with 21 bases between them. The CDR3 is 13 amino acids. The germline V gene has CDR1 ENHRY and CDR2 SYGVKD. On this clone itself: Its antigen is currently unknown.

This sample comprised peripheral blood, obtained before any cancer treatment. V is TRBV10-3 and J is TRBJ1-2; a possible D gene is TRBD1 (6 bases). The origin of this receptor is a female donor of 60 years or more with stage II squamous cell lung carcinoma. The CDR3 nucleotides read TGTGCCGCCGGTCAGGGGAGCGGCCGGGGCTACACCTTC. This sequence encodes CAAGQGSGRGYTF.